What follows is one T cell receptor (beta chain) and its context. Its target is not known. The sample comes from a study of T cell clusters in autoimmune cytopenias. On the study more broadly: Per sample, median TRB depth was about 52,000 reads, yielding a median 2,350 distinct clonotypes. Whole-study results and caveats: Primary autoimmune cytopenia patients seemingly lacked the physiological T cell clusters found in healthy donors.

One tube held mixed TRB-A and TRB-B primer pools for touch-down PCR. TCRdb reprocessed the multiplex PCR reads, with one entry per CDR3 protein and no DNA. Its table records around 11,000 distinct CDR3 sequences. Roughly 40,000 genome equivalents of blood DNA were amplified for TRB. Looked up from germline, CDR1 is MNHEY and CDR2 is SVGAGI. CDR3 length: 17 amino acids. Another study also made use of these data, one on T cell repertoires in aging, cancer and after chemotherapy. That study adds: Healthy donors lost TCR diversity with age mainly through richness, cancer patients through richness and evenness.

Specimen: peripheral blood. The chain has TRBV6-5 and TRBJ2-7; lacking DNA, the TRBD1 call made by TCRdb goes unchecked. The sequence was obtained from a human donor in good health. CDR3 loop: CASSFDRAGDLSYEQYF.